The 4 T cell receptor beta chains below all came from one sample that was sequenced in a study of T cell changes during pregnancy in multiple sclerosis. Clones were read by immunoSEQ multiplex PCR, and TCRdb kept only the in-frame ones, dropping some. The repertoire holds 65,000 to 80,000 clones, with roughly nine tenths as singletons. Source: peripheral blood, taken in the third trimester of pregnancy. These receptor sequences come from a female donor with multiple sclerosis, enrolled in a pregnancy study.

This clone was found once. The chain couples TRBV19 to TRBJ1-4; no reliable D call. Germline V CDR1 and CDR2: LNHDA, SQIVND (reference sequence). With 1 base removed from V and 10 bases from J, the gap between germline ends came to 7 bases. The CDR3 totals 12 residues. The CDR3 region is CASSIGTGKLFF. CDR3 DNA: TGTGCCAGTAGTATAGGGACTGGAAAACTGTTTTTT.

The table lists this clone with a few counts. The chain recombines TRBV4-2 with TRBJ2-1, with 7 bases aligning to TRBD2. This CDR3 contains 15 residues. V was clipped by 1 base and J by 6 bases; unmatched bases: 6. Germline V gene lookup returns CDR1 LGHNA and CDR2 YNFKEQ. The CDR3 reads CASSQALALSNEQFF. CDR3 nucleotides: TGTGCCAGCAGCCAAGCACTAGCGTTAAGCAATGAGCAGTTCTTC.

Only one count was recorded for this clone. The rearrangement uses TRBV7-9 and TRBJ2-5, with D possibly matching TRBD1 (6 bases). Germline CDR1 is SEHNR and CDR2 is FQNEAQ (reference sequence). CDR3 size: 15 residues. With 3 bases removed from V and 5 bases from J, the gap between germline ends came to 16 bases. This chain's CDR3 is CASSFLTGWRETQYF. CDR3 nucleotide sequence: TGTGCCAGCAGCTTTCTGACAGGCTGGCGGGAGACCCAGTACTTC.

The chain links TRBV11-3 to TRBJ2-1, with TRBD2 as a possible D gene (6 bases). The CDR3 is 18 amino acids. Germline lookup yields CDR1 SGHNT and CDR2 YENEEA. The V end lost 0 bases, the J end lost 2 bases, and 17 bases lay between the germline ends. The CDR3 loop reads CASSLDLSGSGTYNEQFF. The CDR3, as DNA: TGTGCCAGCAGCTTAGACCTCTCGGGTAGCGGTACCTACAATGAGCAGTTCTTC. Using reference TRBV11-3 and TRBJ2-1 for the parts outside the CDR3, the full variable domain is EAGVVQSPRYKIIEKKQPVAFWCNPISGHNTLYWYLQNLGQGPELLIRYENEEAVDDSQLPKDRFSAERLKGVDSTLKIQPAELGDSAVYLCASSLDLSGSGTYNEQFFGPGTRLTVL.